This T cell receptor (beta chain) was observed in a study of blood T cell repertoires in COVID-19. Trimming removed 6 bases at V and 0 bases at J, with 11 bases between. The CDR3 totals 15 residues. Germline V CDR1 and CDR2: ENHRY, SYGVKD. Study processing details: For nucleated cells, counts were estimated from reference gene primer amplification. The protocol was immunoSEQ multiplex PCR, while the TCRdb copy is restricted to in-frame clones and leaves out a portion. That table furnishes V, J and clone size, whereas the DNA furnished D and trimming. The table lists roughly 150,000 clones, roughly 81% of them singletons, with 2.5% to 3% in the top ten. This clone was seen a few times.

The chain combines TRBV10-3 with TRBJ2-2; D is perhaps TRBD2 (6 bases). Input material: peripheral blood. The origin of this receptor is a woman older than 75 with COVID-19, enrolled during active disease. The DNA for the CDR3 is TGTGCCATCAGGAAAGTAGCGGCGAACACCGGGGAGCTGTTTTTT. Protein sequence: CAIRKVAANTGELFF.